This T cell receptor beta chain was recovered during a study of T and B cells in COVID-19 patients. Study-wide context: Active-infection patients were older, median 67 years, than recovered patients, median around 35 years. Findings and limits, study-wide: Exclusive to the recovered cohort were 2,300 or so TCR clusters, around 31 of them with low generation probability.

TRB was amplified from approximately 250-500 ng of blood genomic DNA. Multiplex PCR with BIOMED2 TRB-A/B primer pools amplified TRB rearrangements. TCRdb re-derived calls from the multiplex PCR reads in MiXCR, one entry per CDR3 protein. The sample has 9,900 or so distinct CDR3 sequences, 25% to 30% seen once. Turning to this clonotype: Its antigen is not identified. An end of the junction does not agree with germline; a read error may underlie this.

There are 14 residues in the CDR3. Germline CDR1 SGHRS, CDR2 YFSETQ. Sequencing was performed on blood. The gene calls are TRBV5-1 and TRBJ2-7; D is perhaps TRBD2 (5 bases). The sequence was obtained from a human donor who had recovered from COVID-19. The CDR3 here is CASSFRSGTDEQYF. As DNA, the CDR3 is TGCGCCAGTAGCTTTCGGAGCGGTACGGACGAGCAGTACTTC. The whole variable domain, remainder taken from reference TRBV5-1 and TRBJ2-7, is KAGVTQTPRYLIKTRGQQVTLSCSPISGHRSVSWYQQTPGQGLQFLFEYFSETQRNKGNFPGRFSGRQFSNSRSEMNVSTLELGDSALYLCASSFRSGTDEQYFGPGTRLTVT.